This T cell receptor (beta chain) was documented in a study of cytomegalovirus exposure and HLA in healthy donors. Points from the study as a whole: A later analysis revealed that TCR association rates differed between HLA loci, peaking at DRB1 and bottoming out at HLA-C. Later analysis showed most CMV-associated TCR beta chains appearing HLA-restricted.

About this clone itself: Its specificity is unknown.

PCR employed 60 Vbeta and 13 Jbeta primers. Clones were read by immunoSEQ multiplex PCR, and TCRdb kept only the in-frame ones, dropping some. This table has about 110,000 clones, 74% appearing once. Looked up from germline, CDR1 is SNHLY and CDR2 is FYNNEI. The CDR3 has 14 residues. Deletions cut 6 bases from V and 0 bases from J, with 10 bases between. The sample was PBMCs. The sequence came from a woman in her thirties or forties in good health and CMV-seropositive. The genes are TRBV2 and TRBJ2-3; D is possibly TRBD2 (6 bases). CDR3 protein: CASSAGTSTDTQYF. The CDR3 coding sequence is TGTGCCAGCAGCGCCGGGACTAGCACAGATACGCAGTATTTT.